This T cell receptor (beta chain) was profiled in a study of cytomegalovirus exposure and HLA in healthy donors. Study-wide findings and caveats: There were reportedly fewer N-insertions in an Asian-associated ancestry cluster than the approximately 600-donor mean, in a later analysis. The HLA-A and HLA-B alleles of most subjects were reportedly predicted accurately from TCR beta sequences. Analysis performed later showed TCR beta chains linked to HLA being more clonally expanded than equally common others.

The PCR ran on 60 Vbeta and 13 Jbeta primers. Authors' processing steps: Approximately 72 million unique TCR beta chains, around 10 million of them shared, were counted by a later analysis. Repertoires were generated with immunoSEQ multiplex PCR, while TCRdb's copy carries only in-frame clones and drops some. V, J and clone size are taken as reported in that table, and D and trimming were inferred from the DNA itself. This sample has some 120,000 clones, with around three quarters found just once. The germline V gene encodes CDR1 LGHNA and CDR2 YNFKEQ. Trimming took 4 bases from V and 4 from J; bases not matched to a gene: 13. The CDR3 runs to 17 residues. Concerning this clone: Its antigen remains unknown.

This TCR was sampled from a female donor in good health and CMV-seronegative. Source material: PBMCs. This chain connects TRBV4-2 to TRBJ1-1; 9 bases map to TRBD1. CDR3 sequence reads: CASSPGRTGVYRTEAFF. CDR3 bases: TGTGCCAGCAGCCCAGGGAGGACAGGGGTATATCGCACTGAAGCTTTCTTT.